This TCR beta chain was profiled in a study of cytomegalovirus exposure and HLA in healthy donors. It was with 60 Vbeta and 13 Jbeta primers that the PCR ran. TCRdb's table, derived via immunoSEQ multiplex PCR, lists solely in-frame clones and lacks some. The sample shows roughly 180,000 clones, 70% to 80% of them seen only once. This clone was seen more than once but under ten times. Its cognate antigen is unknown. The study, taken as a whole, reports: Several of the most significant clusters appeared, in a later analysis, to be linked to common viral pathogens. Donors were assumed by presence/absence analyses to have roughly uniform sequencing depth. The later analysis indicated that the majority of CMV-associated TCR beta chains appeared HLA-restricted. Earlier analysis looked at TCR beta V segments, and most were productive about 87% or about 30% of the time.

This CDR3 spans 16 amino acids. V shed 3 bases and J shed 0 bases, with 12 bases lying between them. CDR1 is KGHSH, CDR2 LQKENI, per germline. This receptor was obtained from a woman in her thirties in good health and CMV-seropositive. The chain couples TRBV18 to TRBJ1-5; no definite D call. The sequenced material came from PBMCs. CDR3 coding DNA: TGTGCCAGCTCACCCTCCAGGTCCCTTAGCAATCAGCCCCAGCATTTT. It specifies CASSPSRSLSNQPQHF. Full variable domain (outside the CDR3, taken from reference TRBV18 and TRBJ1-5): NAGVMQNPRHLVRRRGQEARLRCSPMKGHSHVYWYRQLPEEGLKFMVYLQKENIIDESGMPKERFSAEFPKEGPSILRIQQVVRGDSAAYFCASSPSRSLSNQPQHFGDGTRLSIL.